This is a list of T cell receptor beta chains from one sample in a study of blood T cell repertoires in COVID-19. Measured with immunoSEQ multiplex PCR; TCRdb has only the in-frame clones, and not every one. The sample lists about 50,000 clones, roughly 85% occurring once. Sequencing was carried out using peripheral blood. These receptors came from a man between 65 and 85 years old with acute or convalescent COVID-19. The CDR3 runs from the conserved cysteine through the conserved F or W. The D gene is left open where the match is weak. Not all rows give a size; the values are once, few, many and, for expanded clones, a class.

CDR3 protein,V gene,D gene,clone size,J gene
CASSLTIEGNSPLHF,TRBV7-2,NA,NA,TRBJ1-6
CASSLKVGGLWTEAFF,TRBV7-2,NA,NA,TRBJ1-1
CASSPTPAGEQYF,TRBV5-1,NA,NA,TRBJ2-7
CASSLTADSNYGYTF,TRBV5-1,NA,NA,TRBJ1-2
CASSLGQGVGGYTF,TRBV5-4,TRBD1,once,TRBJ1-2
CASSQGDRKAFF,TRBV14,TRBD1,NA,TRBJ1-1
CAISDHDRATNEQFF,TRBV10-3,TRBD1,few,TRBJ2-1
CASKGQNTGELFF,TRBV5-1,NA,few,TRBJ2-2
CASSPGQSYEQYF,TRBV28,NA,NA,TRBJ2-7
CASSPPGREGTEAFF,TRBV18,NA,NA,TRBJ1-1
CASSLASGVSNYGYTF,TRBV28,NA,NA,TRBJ1-2
CASSTLEAEAFF,TRBV6-5,NA,NA,TRBJ1-1
CATGGQGYNEQFF,TRBV24-1,TRBD1,once,TRBJ2-1
CASSDRGQNQPQHF,TRBV6-2/TRBV6-3,TRBD1,NA,TRBJ1-5
CASKRTGRYQPQHF,TRBV28,TRBD1,NA,TRBJ1-5
CASSFSYEQYF,TRBV5-5,NA,NA,TRBJ2-7
CASSRRGLAGLEAETQYF,TRBV4-2,TRBD2,NA,TRBJ2-5
CAWGRPGTEGGYTF,TRBV30,NA,NA,TRBJ1-2
CASSVGVSGAGDTQYF,TRBV9,TRBD2,NA,TRBJ2-3
CASGPGQQNTGELFF,TRBV5-1,NA,NA,TRBJ2-2
CACSPGTSRSTDTQYF,TRBV30,TRBD2,NA,TRBJ2-3
CASSRDRGLEQYF,TRBV3-1/TRBV3-2,TRBD1,NA,TRBJ2-7
CASSRQGVMDGYTF,TRBV7-8,TRBD1,NA,TRBJ1-2
CASTAGQRGTGELFF,TRBV14,TRBD2,NA,TRBJ2-2
CASSLVGQVNTEAFF,TRBV5-6,TRBD1,NA,TRBJ1-1
CASSLDQGGSRTYNEQFF,TRBV11-3,TRBD2,NA,TRBJ2-1
CASSSDSVGEQFF,TRBV7-3,NA,once,TRBJ2-1
CASSIFIGQNEQFF,TRBV19,NA,NA,TRBJ2-1
CASSGQGEETQYF,TRBV19,TRBD1,NA,TRBJ2-5
CASSPVSGGYEQYF,TRBV18,TRBD2,NA,TRBJ2-7
CASSSGTGNSYEQYF,TRBV6-5,TRBD1,NA,TRBJ2-7
CSVVGGTGGEQYF,TRBV29-1,NA,NA,TRBJ2-7
CASSVTGQGSYGYTF,TRBV9,TRBD1,NA,TRBJ1-2
CASSLSPLREAQYF,TRBV27,TRBD2,NA,TRBJ2-3
CASSQADRIYGYTF,TRBV6-2/TRBV6-3,NA,NA,TRBJ1-2
CASNHGSVTGELFF,TRBV19,NA,once,TRBJ2-2
CASSPGVTDEQFF,TRBV11-1,NA,NA,TRBJ2-1
CASGGDSDTQYF,TRBV2,TRBD2,few,TRBJ2-3
CASSSTNSNQPQHF,TRBV6-2/TRBV6-3,NA,NA,TRBJ1-5
CASSVQTGGTTYGYTF,TRBV9,NA,NA,TRBJ1-2
CASSPFPGGADYGYTF,TRBV5-4,TRBD1,NA,TRBJ1-2
CASSLGQGDGYTF,TRBV5-6,NA,NA,TRBJ1-2
CASRTTGRETQYF,TRBV6-5,NA,NA,TRBJ2-5
CASSFVQGGEQYF,TRBV12-3/TRBV12-4,NA,NA,TRBJ2-7
CASSLGADRVQPQHF,TRBV7-8,TRBD1,once,TRBJ1-5
CASSRALSYEQYF,TRBV6-5,NA,few,TRBJ2-7
CASSLGASGSPGELFF,TRBV7-2,TRBD2,few,TRBJ2-2
CASTRDSYNSPLHF,TRBV3-1/TRBV3-2,TRBD1,NA,TRBJ1-6
CASSVEAMGAGEAFF,TRBV9,NA,NA,TRBJ1-1